One T cell receptor (beta chain) is described in this entry. It lacks a known antigen. Qualities for individual bases were not recorded, and no much larger clone is one base off. Sequencing used an Illumina HiSeq 1500. TCRdb reran the public reads through fastp at Q25 and MiXCR, keeping productive beta chains. When rows share a CDR3 protein, they turn into one entry using the most common DNA and genes. Here the sample has nearly 650,000 distinct CDR3 sequences; 20% to 25% occur a single time. The leading ten clones occupy around 8% of the sample. This entry belongs to a study of T cell repertoires in cytomegalovirus infection (dated by TCRdb to between 2018 and 2020). General notes on the study: The HLA type of each donor mattered for the analysis, because public TCR beta signatures pointed to carriage of CMV infection along with the matching HLA type.

Findings and caveats that apply to the study as a whole: Carriers of CMV infection plus the relevant HLA type were discriminated by the cumulative frequency of public TCR beta family members in the study cohort and in an independent approximately 340-donor cohort. The ex vivo response was dominated by HLA-C-restricted CMV-specific TCR beta clonotypes, which also provided the single most frequent clonotype in two of eight donors.

This TCR derives from a human donor in good health (CMV status not recorded). Some clones in this sample may be carry-over from other donors' samples. Sample: CD8+ T cells from PBMCs.

The DNA is TGTGCCAGCAGTTACCCATCCGACCGGGACGGTGCAATCCAGGGGGAGCTGTTTTTT. It codes for CASSYPSDRDGAIQGELFF. The rearranged segments are TRBV6-2 or TRBV6-3 and TRBJ2-2; the D gene cannot be resolved beyond TRBD1 or TRBD2, each matching 5 bases. The germline V gene supplies CDR1 MNHEY and CDR2 SVGEGT. V drops 2 bases and J drops 8 bases, leaving 27 bases in between. The CDR3 has 19 amino acids, counting the end cysteine and phenylalanine. Only the CDR3 region is kept as DNA, spanning 57 bases read in frame from base 1.